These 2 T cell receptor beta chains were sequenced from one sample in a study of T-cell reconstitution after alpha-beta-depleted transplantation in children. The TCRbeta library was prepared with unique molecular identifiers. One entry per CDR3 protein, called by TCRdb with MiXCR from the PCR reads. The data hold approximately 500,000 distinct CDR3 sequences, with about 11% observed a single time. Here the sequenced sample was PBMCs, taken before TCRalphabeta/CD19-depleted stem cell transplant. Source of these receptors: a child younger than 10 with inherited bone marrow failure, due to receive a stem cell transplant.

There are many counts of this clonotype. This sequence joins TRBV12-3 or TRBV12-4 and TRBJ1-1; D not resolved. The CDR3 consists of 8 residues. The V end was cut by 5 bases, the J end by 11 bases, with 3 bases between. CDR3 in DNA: TGTGCCAGCAGTCTGGCTTTCTTT. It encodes CASSLAFF.

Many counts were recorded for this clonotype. The CDR3 nucleotides are TGCGCCAGCAGCTCTAGGGGGGAGGGCCTCTACGAGCAGTACTTC. Residues: CASSSRGEGLYEQYF. The V gene is TRBV4-3, the J gene TRBJ2-7, with D perhaps TRBD2 (7 bases). The CDR3 runs 15 residues. V lost 5 bases and J 3 bases, leaving 17 bases between the germline ends. Germline values: CDR1 LGHNA, CDR2 YSLEER.